What follows are 8 T cell receptor beta chains derived from one specimen sequenced in a study of CXCR3-negative and CXCR3-positive naive CD8 T cells. Study results and caveats: Hydrophobicity of TRB CDR3s was greater in CXCR3-positive naive cells than in CXCR3-negative naive cells.

UMI-labeled 5' RACE TRB cDNA libraries were prepared from the cells. TCRdb reprocessed the 5' RACE reads and keeps a single row for each CDR3 protein, giving no DNA. This sample's clone table lists some 140,000 distinct CDR3 sequences. These TCRs' antigens remain unknown. Sequencing was done on a sample of naive CXCR3+ CD8+ T cells from blood. As to subset: CD45RO-CCR7+CD27+CD95- naive CD8+ T cells expressing CXCR3 (TNR3+). Receptors originate from a human donor in good health. Some clones in this sample may be carry-over from other donors' samples.

The rearrangement joins TRBV6-6 to TRBJ1-1. Germline CDR1 MNHNY, CDR2 SVGAGI (reference sequence). There are 12 residues in the CDR3. CDR3 loop: CASSPIYTEAFF.

The rearrangement links TRBV20-1 to TRBJ1-2. The CDR3 consists of 13 residues. Germline-derived CDR1 and CDR2 are DFQATT and SNEGSKA (reference sequence). This chain's CDR3 is CSARGLGTYGYTF.

V usage is TRBV7-9 and J usage is TRBJ2-3. The CDR3 runs to 15 residues. Germline-derived CDR1 and CDR2 are SEHNR and FQNEAQ (reference sequence). This CDR3 is CASSLVDAYTDTQYF.

This sequence joins TRBV7-9 and TRBJ2-7; TCRdb picks TRBD2, but there is no DNA to check that call. CDR3 size: 15 residues. Germline-derived CDR1 and CDR2 are SEHNR and FQNEAQ (reference sequence). The CDR3 spells CASSSREGNTYEQYF.

This chain joins TRBV7-7 and TRBJ2-1; absent DNA, TCRdb's TRBD1 call cannot be checked. The CDR3 covers 15 residues. Germline V gene sequence: CDR1 SSHAT, CDR2 FNYEAQ (reference sequence). This CDR3 reads CASSPLGGPYNEQFF. The entire variable domain, with the rest obtained from reference TRBV7-7 and TRBJ2-1, is as follows: GAGVSQSPRYKVTKRGQDVTLRCDPISSHATLYWYQQALGQGPEFLTYFNYEAQPDKSGLPSDRFSAERPEGSISTLTIQRTEQRDSAMYRCASSPLGGPYNEQFFGPGTRLTVL.

The rearrangement joins TRBV7-2 to TRBJ2-5; without DNA, the TCRdb call of TRBD1 cannot be checked. This CDR3 comprises 14 residues. Germline CDR1 SGHTA, CDR2 FQGNSA. The CDR3 spells CASSLTGGEETQYF. Full variable domain (remainder filled in from reference TRBV7-2 and TRBJ2-5): GAGVSQSPSNKVTEKGKDVELRCDPISGHTALYWYRQSLGQGLEFLIYFQGNSAPDKSGLPSDRFSAERTGGSVSTLTIQRTQQEDSAVYLCASSLTGGEETQYFGPGTRLLVL.

The rearrangement uses TRBV28 and TRBJ2-1; the D call of TRBD2 rests on TCRdb alone, since no DNA is present to check it. Germline V gives CDR1 MDHEN, CDR2 SYDVKM. The CDR3 length is 15 residues. The CDR3 here is CASSTLVSDYNEQLF. The variable domain in full, with the rest retrieved from reference TRBV28 and TRBJ2-1, is DVKVTQSSRYLVKRTGEKVFLECVQDMDHENMFWYRQDPGLGLRLIYFSYDVKMKEKGDIPEGYSVSREKKERFSLILESASTNQTSMYLCASSTLVSDYNEQLFGPGTRLTVL.

V usage is TRBV15 and J usage is TRBJ2-3. Germline V gives CDR1 LNHNV, CDR2 YYDKDF (reference sequence). This CDR3 has 15 amino acids. The CDR3 reads CATSIDVGSTDTQYF.